Described below is a single T cell receptor beta chain sequence and its context. PCR was performed using 60 Vbeta and 13 Jbeta primers. TCRdb's copy holds only in-frame clones and misses some; the assay was immunoSEQ multiplex PCR. The table lists more than 150,000 clones, about 75% of them singletons, with roughly 8.2% in the top ten. These data originate in a study of cytomegalovirus exposure and HLA in healthy donors. Germline values: CDR1 SGHVS, CDR2 FNYEAQ. The CDR3 totals 19 residues. With V trimmed by 1 base and J by 2 bases, 9 bases remained unmatched. This chain uses TRBV7-6 with TRBJ2-7, with 15 positions matching TRBD2. Material: PBMCs. This sequence was found in a woman aged 40 to 49 in good health and CMV-seropositive. The CDR3 protein is CASSLEGGGLAGGAYEQYF. The CDR3 DNA follows: TGTGCCAGCAGCTTAGAGGGTGGCGGACTAGCGGGAGGGGCCTACGAGCAGTACTTC.